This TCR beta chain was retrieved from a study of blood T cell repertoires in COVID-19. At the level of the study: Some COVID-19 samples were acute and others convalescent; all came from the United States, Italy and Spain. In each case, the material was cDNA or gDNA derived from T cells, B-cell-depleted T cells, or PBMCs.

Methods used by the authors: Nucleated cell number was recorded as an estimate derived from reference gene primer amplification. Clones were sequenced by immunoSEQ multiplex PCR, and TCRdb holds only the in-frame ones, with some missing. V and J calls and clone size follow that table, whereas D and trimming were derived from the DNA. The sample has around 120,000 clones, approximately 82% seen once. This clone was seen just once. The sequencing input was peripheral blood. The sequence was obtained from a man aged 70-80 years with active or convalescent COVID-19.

CDR3 sequence (DNA): TGTGCCACCAGTGATACCAGGGTGAACACTGAAGCTTTCTTT. This encodes CATSDTRVNTEAFF. J is TRBJ1-1 and V is TRBV24-1; TRBD1 might be the D (5 bases). The CDR3 totals 14 residues. Germline assignment: CDR1 KGHDR and CDR2 SFDVKD. V lost 3 bases to trimming and J lost 0 bases, with 7 bases between them.